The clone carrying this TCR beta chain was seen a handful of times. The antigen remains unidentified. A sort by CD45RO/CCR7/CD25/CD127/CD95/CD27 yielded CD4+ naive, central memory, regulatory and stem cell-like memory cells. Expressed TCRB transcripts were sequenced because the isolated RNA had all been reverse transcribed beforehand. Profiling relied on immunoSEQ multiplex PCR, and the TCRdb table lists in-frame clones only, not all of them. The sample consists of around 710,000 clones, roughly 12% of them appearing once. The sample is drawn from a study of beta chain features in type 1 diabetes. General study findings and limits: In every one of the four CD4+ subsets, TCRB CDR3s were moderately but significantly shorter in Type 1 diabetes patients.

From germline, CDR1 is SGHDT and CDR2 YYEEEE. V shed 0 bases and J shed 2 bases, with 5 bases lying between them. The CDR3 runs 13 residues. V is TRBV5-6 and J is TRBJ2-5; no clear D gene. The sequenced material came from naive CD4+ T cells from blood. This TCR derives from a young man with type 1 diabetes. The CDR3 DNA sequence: TGTGCCAGCAGCTTGGTGGCTCAAGAGACCCAGTACTTC. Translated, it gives CASSLVAQETQYF.